The clone carrying this T cell receptor (beta chain) was seen many times. The antigen remains unidentified. Germline CDR1 SGHTA, CDR2 FQGNSA. The CDR3 has 15 residues. V dropped 1 base and J dropped 5; count of bases not matched to a gene: 8. Breast cancer patients provided tissue from their axillary draining lymph nodes. TCRdb redid the calling of the multiplex PCR reads with MiXCR, one entry per CDR3 protein. The sample yields more than 100,000 distinct CDR3 sequences, approximately 20% seen once. This specimen belongs to a study of breast tumors, draining lymph nodes, adjacent tissues. The study's findings and limits: That most tumor T cells come from lymph nodes remained unproven. Tumor and nontumor repertoires were significantly more similar in luminal-like than in basal-like breast cancer.

Sequenced input: axillary lymph node tissue. The chain combines TRBV7-2 with TRBJ2-7; TRBD2 aligns across 7 bases. This clonotype was obtained from a female donor with breast cancer. Some clones in this sample may be carry-over from other donors' samples. CDR3 bases: TGTGCCAGCAGCTTAGTTCCGGGAGGCATCAACGAGCAGTACTTC. This encodes CASSLVPGGINEQYF.